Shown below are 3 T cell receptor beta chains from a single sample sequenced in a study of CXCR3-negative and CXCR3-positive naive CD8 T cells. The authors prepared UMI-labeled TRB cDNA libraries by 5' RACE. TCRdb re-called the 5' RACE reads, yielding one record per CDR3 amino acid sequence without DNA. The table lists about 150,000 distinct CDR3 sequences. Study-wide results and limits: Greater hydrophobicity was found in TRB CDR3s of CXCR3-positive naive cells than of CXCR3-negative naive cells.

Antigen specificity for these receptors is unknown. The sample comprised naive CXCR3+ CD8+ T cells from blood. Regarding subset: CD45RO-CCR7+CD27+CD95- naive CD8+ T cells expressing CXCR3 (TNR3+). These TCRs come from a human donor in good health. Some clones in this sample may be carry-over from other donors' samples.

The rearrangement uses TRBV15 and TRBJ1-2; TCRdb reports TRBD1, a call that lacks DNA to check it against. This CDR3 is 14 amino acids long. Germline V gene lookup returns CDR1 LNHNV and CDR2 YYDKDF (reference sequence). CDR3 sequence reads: CATSRGGTGDGYTF.

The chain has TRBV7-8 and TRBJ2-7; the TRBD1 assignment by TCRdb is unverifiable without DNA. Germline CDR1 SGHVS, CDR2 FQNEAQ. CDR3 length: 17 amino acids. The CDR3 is CASSPPKGNVISYEQYF. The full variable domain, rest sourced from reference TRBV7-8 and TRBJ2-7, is GAGVSQSPRYKVAKRGQDVALRCDPISGHVSLFWYQQALGQGPEFLTYFQNEAQLDKSGLPSDRFFAERPEGSVSTLKIQRTQQEDSAVYLCASSPPKGNVISYEQYFGPGTRLTVT.

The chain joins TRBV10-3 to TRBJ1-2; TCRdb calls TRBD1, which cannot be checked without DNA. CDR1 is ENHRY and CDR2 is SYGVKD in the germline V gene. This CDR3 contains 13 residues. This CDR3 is CAISDRENYGYTF.